The rows below give T cell receptor beta chains drawn from one sample of a study of human T cells and chemical hapten exposure. TCRdb fed the RACE reads into MiXCR, producing one record per CDR3 protein. Counted here are fewer than 85,000 distinct CDR3 sequences, 8.6% occurring once; the ten biggest clones make up 1.5% to 2%. The sequenced sample was whole blood. The origin of the receptors is a female donor in good health. Some clones in this sample may be carry-over from other donors' samples. The CDR3 runs from the conserved cysteine through the conserved F or W. The D gene is left open where the match is weak. A row's size may be missing; if present it is once, few, many or a size class.

V gene	D gene	J gene	clone size	CDR3 DNA	CDR3 protein
TRBV7-2	-	TRBJ2-1	-	TGTGCCAGCAGCTTAGGGGGTGAAGCTCCGTTCTTC	CASSLGGEAPFF
TRBV7-2	-	TRBJ2-5	many	TGTGCCAGCAGCTTCTATGGCAGAGAGACCCAGTACTTC	CASSFYGRETQYF
TRBV7-9	TRBD2	TRBJ2-1	-	TGTGCCAGCAGCTCTGACGGGGGGGAGGATCTTTTC	CASSSDGGEDLF
TRBV6-1	-	TRBJ1-1	many	TGTGCCAGCAGGGGTGGACGTAGGTATCTGAACACTGAAGCTTTCTTT	CASRGGRRYLNTEAFF
TRBV6-2/TRBV6-3	-	TRBJ1-1	many	TGTGCCAGCAGTTTGGTTCCCCTAACTGAAGCTTTCTTT	CASSLVPLTEAFF
TRBV18	TRBD1	TRBJ1-4	few	TGTGCCAGCTCACCACCGGGACAGGGACGGAATGAAAAACTGTTTTTT	CASSPPGQGRNEKLFF
TRBV18	-	TRBJ1-5	many	TGTGCCAGCTCACCTAGATCCGGGGGGCCGGGCAATCAGCCCCAGCATTTT	CASSPRSGGPGNQPQHF
TRBV12-3/TRBV12-4	-	TRBJ2-7	few	TGTGCCAGCAAACACCACCCGGGCAGCGCGATCTCCTACGAGCAGTACTTC	CASKHHPGSAISYEQYF
TRBV2	-	TRBJ1-2	few	TGTGCCAGCAGTGAAAGGGGATATCAGGGCGGGCACTATGGCTACACCTTC	CASSERGYQGGHYGYTF
TRBV12-3/TRBV12-4	-	TRBJ1-1	many	TGTGCCAGCAGTTTTCGAATGAACACTGAAGCTTTCTTT	CASSFRMNTEAFF
TRBV6-4	TRBD1	TRBJ2-2	medium-sized	TGTGCCAGCAGTGAAGGACAGGGAGAGACCGGGGAGCTGTTTTTT	CASSEGQGETGELFF
TRBV3-1	-	TRBJ1-6	-	TGTGCCAGCAGCCAAGAAGTAGACACCACAACGAATTCACCCCTCCACTTT	CASSQEVDTTTNSPLHF
TRBV28	TRBD1	TRBJ1-6	few	TGTGCCAGCAGTCCCCACCGGGACAGTAATTCACCCCTCCACTTT	CASSPHRDSNSPLHF
TRBV29-1	-	TRBJ2-1	few	TGCAGCGGGGGACGGAACAATGAGCAGTTCTTC	CSGGRNNEQFF
TRBV5-1	-	TRBJ2-3	few	TGCGCCAGCACTGATGTTTCAGGGGATATCACAGATACGCAGTATTTT	CASTDVSGDITDTQYF
TRBV4-3	-	TRBJ1-1	once	TGCGCCAGCAGCCAAGATCGTTACAGCTGGAACACTGAAGCTTTCTTT	CASSQDRYSWNTEAFF
TRBV4-2	-	TRBJ1-5	-	TGTGCCAGCAGCCAAGTCGAGGGGGGCAATCAGCCCCAGCATTTT	CASSQVEGGNQPQHF
TRBV4-2	-	TRBJ2-7	-	TGTGCCAGCAGCCAAATAGGACGAGCCTACGAGCAGTACTTC	CASSQIGRAYEQYF